The T cell receptor beta chain under discussion was sequenced for a study of T cells after posttransplantation cyclophosphamide. Study conclusions and caveats: Donor CD8+ memory clones often dominated recipient blood repertoires at later times. Recipient CMV seropositivity and CMV reactivation strongly tracked TRB clonality. Skin or GI-infiltrating T cells shared few TRB sequences with blood.

Treatment was busulfan-fludarabine conditioning, a marrow graft, and cyclophosphamide on days +3 and +4. The table came from immunoSEQ multiplex PCR; TCRdb's copy has only in-frame clones and leaves some out. The sample contains 12,000 or so clones, around nine tenths of which appear only once. About this clone: The antigen remains unidentified.

Sample: PBMCs, taken after allogeneic stem cell transplant with posttransplant cyclophosphamide. The origin of this receptor is a female patient between 30 and 45 years old who received an allogeneic stem cell transplant from an unrelated donor, was CMV-positive, and had no GVHD. T cells may partly derive from the graft donor.

DNA of the CDR3: TGCGCCAGCAGCTTGGGACCCCCCGCGGGACCAAATGAAAAACTGTTTTTT. It codes for CASSLGPPAGPNEKLFF. The genes are TRBV5-1 and TRBJ1-4; a possible D gene is TRBD1 (5 bases). This CDR3 has 17 residues. The germline V and J ends were trimmed by 0 bases and 5 bases, with 17 bases remaining between them. Germline V CDR1 and CDR2: SGHRS, YFSETQ.